A selection of T cell receptor beta chains follows, all from one sample in a study of early T cells in non-severe SARS-CoV-2 infection. TCRdb fed the 5' RACE reads into MiXCR, producing one record per CDR3 protein. There are just under 45,000 distinct CDR3 sequences in the sample; under 13% occur only once, and 8.5% to 10% lies in the top ten. Sequenced: whole blood. These TCRs come from an adult who was a healthcare worker with PCR-confirmed SARS-CoV-2 infection or an uninfected control (not recorded which). Both conserved end residues are part of each CDR3. The order of the fields is CDR3 protein, CDR3 DNA, J gene, D gene, clone size, V gene. A D gene is named only where the DNA matches it firmly. Rows give clone size only sometimes, using once, few, many, or a class for an expanded clone.

CASSYTGTGSYEQYF,TGTGCCAGTAGCTACACCGGGACAGGTTCCTACGAGCAGTACTTC,TRBJ2-7,TRBD1,few,TRBV19
CASSPGLEQYF,TGTGCCAGCAGCCCGGGACTAGAGCAGTATTTT,TRBJ2-3,TRBD2,few,TRBV6-2/TRBV6-3
CASSSPGGFHEQYF,TGTGCCAGCAGCTCCCCCGGCGGTTTCCACGAGCAGTACTTC,TRBJ2-7,-,few,TRBV5-4
CASSLAREAHSGNTIYF,TGTGCCAGCAGCTTAGCGCGTGAAGCCCACTCTGGAAACACCATATATTTT,TRBJ1-3,-,many,TRBV7-8
CASSPGPLGQNYGYTF,TGTGCCAGTAGTCCTGGCCCTTTAGGGCAGAACTATGGCTACACCTTC,TRBJ1-2,-,many,TRBV19
CASLGDRQETQYF,TGCGCCAGTCTCGGGGACAGACAAGAGACCCAGTACTTC,TRBJ2-5,TRBD1,few,TRBV5-1
CASRTGSLEQYF,TGTGCCAGCAGGACAGGGTCTCTCGAGCAGTACTTC,TRBJ2-7,TRBD1,-,TRBV28
CASSQDPTSGVPNEQFF,TGCGCCAGCAGCCAAGACCCGACTAGCGGGGTGCCCAATGAGCAGTTCTTC,TRBJ2-1,TRBD2,many,TRBV4-3
CSGRTGFGGDTQYF,TGCAGCGGACGGACAGGCTTCGGTGGGGATACGCAGTATTTT,TRBJ2-3,TRBD1,-,TRBV29-1
CASRASSGANVLTF,TGTGCCAGCAGGGCCTCCTCTGGGGCCAACGTCCTGACTTTC,TRBJ2-6,-,few,TRBV12-3/TRBV12-4
CASSLVQGVDEQYF,TGTGCCAGCAGCTTAGTGCAGGGGGTCGACGAGCAGTACTTC,TRBJ2-7,TRBD1,many,TRBV7-2
CASQGLVGKAGTDTQYF,TGTGCCAGCCAAGGACTGGTTGGCAAGGCGGGCACAGATACGCAGTATTTT,TRBJ2-3,-,many,TRBV3-1
CASSVAIDHRQSSYNEQFF,TGTGCCAGCAGCGTAGCTATTGACCACAGACAGAGCTCCTACAATGAGCAGTTCTTC,TRBJ2-1,-,-,TRBV9
CASSTQDSPLHF,TGTGCCAGTAGTACACAGGATTCACCCCTCCACTTT,TRBJ1-6,-,-,TRBV19
CASSLRGDPYNEQFF,TGCGCCAGCAGCTTGCGGGGAGACCCCTACAATGAGCAGTTCTTC,TRBJ2-1,-,many,TRBV5-1
CASSPFDGDGYTF,TGTGCCAGCTCACCTTTCGACGGAGATGGCTACACCTTC,TRBJ1-2,-,-,TRBV18
CASGRRDGEGTQYF,TGTGCCAGCGGCCGCCGGGACGGGGAGGGAACGCAGTATTTT,TRBJ2-3,TRBD2,many,TRBV12-3/TRBV12-4
CASRWTGDTGELFF,TGTGCCAGCAGATGGACAGGGGATACCGGGGAGCTGTTTTTT,TRBJ2-2,TRBD1,many,TRBV25-1
CASRGGRGSSYEQYF,TGTGCCAGCAGAGGGGGGAGGGGAAGTTCCTACGAGCAGTACTTC,TRBJ2-7,-,few,TRBV6-5
CASSSDRGTYNEQFF,TGTGCCAGCAGTTCGGACAGGGGGACCTACAATGAGCAGTTCTTC,TRBJ2-1,TRBD1,few,TRBV27
CASSLWTGPISGNTIYF,TGTGCCAGCAGTTTGTGGACAGGGCCAATCTCTGGAAACACCATATATTTT,TRBJ1-3,TRBD1,few,TRBV12-3/TRBV12-4
CASRPNDFGGAEAFF,TGCGCCAGCAGACCAAACGACTTCGGCGGGGCTGAAGCTTTCTTT,TRBJ1-1,-,many,TRBV10-2
CASSIESTDATDTQYF,TGTGCCAGTAGTATTGAATCGACGGATGCCACAGATACGCAGTATTTT,TRBJ2-3,-,-,TRBV19
CAEGGNYEQYF,TGTGCCGAGGGCGGCAACTACGAGCAGTACTTC,TRBJ2-7,-,-,TRBV6-6
CASSYYSNQPQHF,TGTGCCAGCAGTTACTATAGCAATCAGCCCCAGCATTTT,TRBJ1-5,-,many,TRBV6-5
CSAPRGGLGGGELFF,TGCAGTGCCCCCCGGGGAGGGTTGGGTGGCGGGGAGCTGTTTTTT,TRBJ2-2,TRBD2,-,TRBV20-1
CASQPGGTGGEQYF,TGTGCCAGTCAACCCGGGGGGACAGGAGGCGAGCAGTACTTC,TRBJ2-7,-,medium-sized,TRBV19
CASSIERPSTNEKLFF,TGCGCCAGCAGCATAGAAAGGCCATCAACTAATGAAAAACTGTTTTTT,TRBJ1-4,-,few,TRBV5-1
CASSLAPGGNTEAFF,TGTGCCAGCAGCTTAGCTCCGGGGGGGAACACTGAAGCTTTCTTT,TRBJ1-1,-,many,TRBV7-6
CASSPAFYSGNTIYF,TGTGCCAGCAGCCCCGCGTTCTACTCTGGAAACACCATATATTTT,TRBJ1-3,-,few,TRBV7-9
CSVYWETGELFF,TGCAGCGTTTATTGGGAGACCGGGGAGCTGTTTTTT,TRBJ2-2,-,-,TRBV29-1
CASSRLDTQYF,TGCGCCAGCAGCAGACTAGATACGCAGTATTTT,TRBJ2-3,-,many,TRBV5-1
CATTLRQGNLYNEQFF,TGTGCCACTACATTGAGACAGGGGAATCTCTACAATGAGCAGTTCTTC,TRBJ2-1,TRBD1,many,TRBV27
CASSVVGTAASTDTQYF,TGTGCCAGCAGCGTAGTCGGCACGGCGGCGAGCACAGATACGCAGTATTTT,TRBJ2-3,-,many,TRBV9
CASSQGDTQYF,TGTGCCAGCAGCCAAGGAGATACGCAGTATTTT,TRBJ2-3,-,many,TRBV3-1
CASSQQSTTGELFF,TGCGCCAGCAGCCAACAGTCAACTACCGGGGAGCTGTTTTTT,TRBJ2-2,-,few,TRBV4-3
CASSSSGGTTDTQYF,TGTGCCAGCAGCTCCTCAGGGGGGACGACAGATACGCAGTATTTT,TRBJ2-3,-,many,TRBV7-3
CASSVVASDTQYF,TGTGCCAGTAGTGTAGTAGCAAGCGATACGCAGTATTTT,TRBJ2-3,-,many,TRBV19
CSALDANHEQYF,TGCAGTGCTCTCGACGCAAACCACGAGCAGTACTTC,TRBJ2-7,-,many,TRBV20-1
CASSPALYTEAFF,TGTGCCAGCAGCCCCGCTCTGTACACTGAAGCTTTCTTT,TRBJ1-1,-,many,TRBV7-2
CASNSGVNTEAFF,TGTGCCAGCAATAGCGGGGTGAACACTGAAGCTTTCTTT,TRBJ1-1,-,many,TRBV3-1
CASSLEGQPYYEQYF,TGTGCCAGCAGCTTAGAGGGTCAGCCGTACTACGAGCAGTACTTC,TRBJ2-7,-,many,TRBV11-2
CASSLPRGQAYNEQFF,TGTGCCAGCAGCCTCCCTCGGGGGCAGGCCTACAATGAGCAGTTCTTC,TRBJ2-1,-,-,TRBV6-2/TRBV6-3
CASSPMTAEQYF,TGTGCCAGCAGCCCTATGACAGCCGAGCAGTACTTC,TRBJ2-7,-,many,TRBV2
CSVEDPGPGPNYEQYF,TGCAGCGTTGAAGACCCTGGTCCGGGACCGAATTACGAGCAGTACTTC,TRBJ2-7,-,few,TRBV29-1
CASSPPLSRVTQYF,TGTGCCAGCAGCCCCCCCCTCTCAAGGGTTACGCAGTATTTT,TRBJ2-3,-,many,TRBV7-2
CASSQGIRNSGNTIYF,TGTGCCAGCAGCCAAGGAATCCGGAACTCTGGAAACACCATATATTTT,TRBJ1-3,-,medium-sized,TRBV3-1
CASSLTGIEQFF,TGTGCCAGCAGTCTAACAGGGATTGAGCAGTTCTTC,TRBJ2-1,-,many,TRBV6-2/TRBV6-3
CASSPLFTGANVLTF,TGTGCCAGCAGCCCTCTTTTTACTGGGGCCAACGTCCTGACTTTC,TRBJ2-6,-,-,TRBV5-4
CASSLEIPGTGNTIYF,TGTGCCAGCAGCTTAGAGATTCCTGGGACAGGAAACACCATATATTTT,TRBJ1-3,-,few,TRBV7-8
CSASLADTQYF,TGCAGTGCCTCGCTAGCGGATACGCAGTATTTT,TRBJ2-3,-,-,TRBV20-1
CASRSSGGNEQYF,TGTGCCAGCCGTTCTAGCGGGGGCAACGAGCAGTACTTC,TRBJ2-7,TRBD2,once,TRBV14
CASSLSAKTEAFF,TGTGCCAGCAGTTTATCCGCTAAAACTGAAGCTTTCTTT,TRBJ1-1,-,-,TRBV27
CASSYGTRVSYEQYF,TGTGCCAGCAGTTACGGAACCAGGGTCTCCTACGAGCAGTACTTC,TRBJ2-7,-,many,TRBV6-2/TRBV6-3
CASSYRWARDTEAFF,TGTGCCAGCAGTTACAGGTGGGCGAGAGACACTGAAGCTTTCTTT,TRBJ1-1,-,many,TRBV6-5
CASSSWNRGTGYTF,TGTGCCAGCAGTTCATGGAACAGGGGGACCGGCTACACCTTC,TRBJ1-2,TRBD1,many,TRBV6-4
CAIGAPRGTEAFF,TGTGCCATCGGAGCCCCCCGGGGCACTGAAGCTTTCTTT,TRBJ1-1,-,few,TRBV10-3
CASSEPGDRSYEQYF,TGTGCCAGCAGTGAACCAGGGGACCGCTCCTACGAGCAGTACTTC,TRBJ2-7,-,few,TRBV25-1
CSVEERGRGTEAFF,TGCAGCGTTGAAGAAAGAGGGAGAGGGACTGAAGCTTTCTTT,TRBJ1-1,-,few,TRBV29-1
CATRPAGSTDTQYF,TGTGCCACCAGGCCTGCGGGTAGCACAGATACGCAGTATTTT,TRBJ2-3,-,-,TRBV24-1